These 25 T cell receptor beta chains were all obtained from the same sample, sequenced in a study of blood T cells in healthy people across ages. Next came a second PCR, run for roughly 7 to 12 cycles, which used a sample-barcoded 5' primer along with a J-beta primer mix. MiXCR was run by TCRdb on the 5' RACE reads, yielding one entry per CDR3 protein. The sample yields fewer than 750,000 distinct CDR3 sequences, around 52% seen once. Sample: blood. The receptors originated from a woman older than 75 in good health.

This clonotype was observed at least ten times. The V and J genes are TRBV12-3 or TRBV12-4 and TRBJ2-3, with unresolved D. This CDR3 has 15 amino acids. The V and J ends lost 2 bases and 5 bases respectively, with 14 bases between them. DNA for the CDR3: TGTGCCAGCAGTTTAAACACCGGAATCCTAGATACGCAGTATTTT. Protein sequence: CASSLNTGILDTQYF.

This clonotype showed up just once. This may be a read error: a much more frequent sequence differs by one nucleotide. The chain carries TRBV7-9 and TRBJ2-5, with a possible D match to TRBD1 (6 bases). Germline V lookup: CDR1 SEHNR, CDR2 FQNEAQ (reference sequence). The CDR3 is 14 residues long. CDR3 bases: TGTGCCGGCAGCTTGGCTACAGGGCAAGAGACCCAGTACTTC. This translates into CAGSLATGQETQYF.

The sample holds many counts of this clonotype. The chain uses TRBV6-5 and TRBJ2-1; TRBD2 matches at 9 bases. J lost 10 bases, V lost 5 bases, and 6 bases had no gene match. The CDR3 is made up of 13 amino acids. Germline lookup yields CDR1 MNHEY and CDR2 SVGAGI. In DNA form, the CDR3 reads TGTGCCAGCAGTGACCGAGCGGGAGGAGAGCAGTTCTTC. It yields the protein CASSDRAGGEQFF.

The chain is built from TRBV4-1 and TRBJ2-1; TRBD1 matches at 9 bases. CDR1 is MGHRA and CDR2 is YSYEKL in the germline V gene. This CDR3 contains 16 residues. With 5 bases clipped from V and 7 bases from J, the junction kept 12 bases outside the gene matches. The CDR3 region is CASSYAGTGHVNEQFF. The CDR3 DNA follows: TGCGCCAGCAGCTACGCCGGGACAGGGCATGTTAATGAGCAGTTCTTC.

This clonotype has just a few counts. The CDR3 sequence is CASSLSRGWETQYF. The DNA for the CDR3 is TGTGCCAGCAGTTTATCCCGGGGTTGGGAGACCCAGTACTTC. The chain couples TRBV27 to TRBJ2-5, with a tentative D call TRBD2 (5 bases). Between the trimmed V and J ends, which lost 0 bases and 5 bases, there was a span of 10 bases. CDR1 is MNHEY, CDR2 SMNVEV, per germline (reference sequence). The CDR3 sequence is 14 residues long.

This clonotype was detected only a few times. A clone one base away is much larger, so this may be a read error. This chain connects TRBV6-5 to TRBJ2-1; D perhaps matches TRBD2 (5 bases). There are 14 residues in the CDR3. Germline assignment: CDR1 MNHEY and CDR2 SVGAGI. V lost 2 bases and J 5 bases, leaving 10 bases between the germline ends. The chain's CDR3 is CASSYAGSNNEQFF. In DNA form, the CDR3 reads TGTGCCAGCAGTTACGCGGGCAGTAACAATGAGCAGTTCTTC.

This clonotype was detected a few times. The chain's CDR3 is CAIRRSANTEAFF. CDR3 DNA: TGTGCCATCAGAAGGTCGGCGAACACTGAAGCTTTCTTT. The chain has TRBV10-3 and TRBJ1-1; D is unclear. There are 13 residues in the CDR3. Deletions cut 6 bases from V and 1 base from J, with 9 bases between. CDR1 and CDR2 from the germline V gene are ENHRY and SYGVKD.

The CDR3 bases are TGTGCCAGCAGTGACAAGCGGGGGGGCTACAATGAGCAGTTCTTC. Encoded protein: CASSDKRGGYNEQFF. The V gene is TRBV6-4, the J gene TRBJ2-1, with 10 positions matching TRBD2. V dropped 2 bases and J dropped 3; count of bases not matched to a gene: 1. The CDR3 is 15 residues long. Germline loops: CDR1 MRHNA, CDR2 SNTAGT.

The V call is TRBV6-6, the J call TRBJ2-1; no clear D gene. The CDR3 consists of 11 residues. V was pared by 5 bases and J by 13 bases, with 12 bases between. Germline lookup yields CDR1 MNHNY and CDR2 SVGAGI (reference sequence). The CDR3 bases are TGTGCCAGCAGTAACGCGGAGACCCAGTTCTTC. Protein sequence: CASSNAETQFF.

This chain uses TRBV11-2 with TRBJ2-1; D is uncertain. V was cut by 8 bases and J by 8 bases, with 19 bases left in between. The length of the CDR3 is 14 residues. Germline assignment: CDR1 SGHAT and CDR2 FQNNGV. CDR3: CASQLGLKSDEQFF. CDR3 DNA: TGTGCCAGCCAACTCGGGCTAAAGAGCGATGAGCAGTTCTTC.

This clonotype was seen ten or more times. V usage is TRBV24-1 and J usage is TRBJ2-5, with 8 bases identical to TRBD1. Germline CDR1 reads KGHDR; CDR2 reads SFDVKD. V was pared by 4 bases and J by 2 bases, with 5 bases of the junction left unmatched. The CDR3 has 15 amino acids. Written as DNA, the CDR3 is TGTGCCACCAGTGACAATGGACAGGGTCAAGAGACCCAGTACTTC. The encoded protein is CATSDNGQGQETQYF.

The chain couples TRBV29-1 to TRBJ1-6; D is perhaps TRBD1 (5 bases). CDR1 and CDR2 from the germline V gene are SQVTM and ANQGSEA. The V and J ends lost 6 bases and 8 bases respectively, with 11 bases between them. There are 12 residues in the CDR3. This CDR3 reads CSVRDADSPLHF. The DNA of the CDR3 is TGCAGCGTCCGGGACGCAGATTCACCCCTCCACTTT.

As for this clonotype: Mismatch with germline at one junction end may stem from a read error. The rearrangement uses TRBV24-1 and TRBJ2-1; TRBD2 agrees at 10 bases. Germline values: CDR1 KGHDR, CDR2 SFDVKD. The CDR3 is made up of 15 amino acids. The CDR3 DNA reads TGTGCCACAGGTAGGACTAGCGGCTCCTACAGTGAGCAGTTCTTC. Encoded protein: CATGRTSGSYSEQFF.

A few counts support this clonotype. The chain is built from TRBV20-1 and TRBJ1-2; 8 bases line up with TRBD1. J was trimmed by 2 bases and V by 3 bases; bases with no gene match: 2. From germline, CDR1 is DFQATT and CDR2 SNEGSKA (reference sequence). The CDR3 sequence is 13 residues long. The DNA for the CDR3 is TGCAGTGCTAGGGGACAGGAGAACTATGGCTACACCTTC. Encoded protein: CSARGQENYGYTF.

With regard to this clonotype: This could be a read error, since a much larger clone is one nucleotide away. The rearrangement uses TRBV7-3 and TRBJ2-1; 8 nucleotides line up with TRBD1. Germline V lookup: CDR1 SGHTA, CDR2 FQGTGA. CDR3 length equals 15 residues. The CDR3, as DNA: TGTGCCTGCAGCTCCTCTAGGACAGGGAACAATGAGCAGTTCTTC. Protein: CACSSSRTGNNEQFF.

V usage is TRBV20-1 and J usage is TRBJ2-7; 9 bases are a match to TRBD2. With V trimmed by 6 bases and J by 0 bases, 9 bases remained unmatched. Germline lookup yields CDR1 DFQATT and CDR2 SNEGSKA (reference sequence). This CDR3 contains 15 residues. Here the CDR3 DNA reads TGCAGTGCCCTACCCCTAGCGGGGAGCTCCTACGAGCAGTACTTC. Its protein is CSALPLAGSSYEQYF.

The V call is TRBV20-1, the J call TRBJ2-5; the D is unclear. The CDR3 loop spans 15 amino acids. Trimming stripped 0 bases from V and 4 bases from J, with 15 bases between. CDR1 is DFQATT, CDR2 SNEGSKA, per germline (reference sequence). CDR3 residues: CSARDSSLIGETQYF. The CDR3 coding sequence is TGCAGTGCTAGAGATAGTTCCCTAATCGGAGAGACCCAGTACTTC.

This chain links TRBV28 with TRBJ2-4; D is unclear. The J call could be wrong; TRBJ2-5 is a better fit for the DNA end. Per the germline V gene, CDR1 is MDHEN and CDR2 is SYDVKM. CDR3 size: 14 residues. CDR3 residues: CASTFPGVGETQYF. CDR3 sequence (DNA): TGTGCCAGCACTTTTCCAGGAGTAGGGGAGACCCAGTACTTC.

This clonotype was counted many times. The chain uses TRBV3-1 and TRBJ2-5, with 7 nucleotides matching TRBD2. There are 16 residues in the CDR3. Germline CDR1 and CDR2: LGHDT and YNNKEL (reference sequence). The V segment lost 1 base and the J segment 5 bases; nucleotides outside the gene matches: 10. In DNA form, the CDR3 reads TGTGCCAGCAGCCAAGCTAGCGGTCCGTTCGGGGAGACCCAGTACTTC. Translating gives CASSQASGPFGETQYF.

This clonotype was seen a handful of times. The chain has TRBV5-1 and TRBJ1-2; D is unresolved. Germline-derived CDR1 and CDR2 are SGHRS and YFSETQ. The CDR3 runs to 13 residues. Trimming stripped 3 bases from V and 2 bases from J, with 8 bases between. CDR3 coding DNA: TGCGCCAGCAGCTCGGAACCGAACTATGGCTACACCTTC. Its protein is CASSSEPNYGYTF.

The J gene is TRBJ2-7, the V gene TRBV10-3, with 13 bases that match TRBD2. The length of the CDR3 is 16 residues. The V gene's germline CDR1 is ENHRY and CDR2 SYGVKD. V dropped 6 bases and J dropped 4; count of bases not matched to a gene: 9. CDR3 loop: CAIRTSGGRFGYEQYF. The CDR3 DNA reads TGTGCCATCAGGACTAGCGGGGGGCGTTTCGGATACGAGCAGTACTTC.

The chain uses TRBV2 and TRBJ2-5; D is undetermined. Trimming removed 0 bases from V and 0 bases from J, with 8 bases in between. The CDR3 consists of 15 residues. Germline V gene data show CDR1 as SNHLY and CDR2 as FYNNEI. CDR3 loop: CASSEAWGHQETQYF. CDR3 coding DNA: TGTGCCAGCAGTGAAGCGTGGGGTCACCAAGAGACCCAGTACTTC.

The gene calls are TRBV9 and TRBJ1-3; no definite D call. Trimming removed 3 bases at V and 3 bases at J, with 4 bases between. The germline V gene has CDR1 SGDLS and CDR2 YYNGEE. The CDR3 is 12 amino acids. The CDR3 loop is CASSGDGNTIYF. The CDR3 bases are TGTGCCAGCAGCGGGGATGGAAACACCATATATTTT.

The rearrangement uses TRBV12-3 or TRBV12-4 and TRBJ2-7, with 8 bases identical to TRBD1. The CDR3 has 16 residues. With 5 bases clipped from V and 1 base from J, the junction kept 10 bases outside the gene matches. The CDR3 nucleotides are TGTGCCAGCAGTCCAGACAGGGGAGAAGGATCCTACGAGCAGTACTTC. This translates into CASSPDRGEGSYEQYF.

This clonotype was recorded a few times. V and J are TRBV15 and TRBJ2-3, with 9 bases aligning to TRBD2. The CDR3 spans 16 residues. The junction had 9 bases not matched to a gene; V was cut back by 2 bases and J by 6 bases. Germline V gene lookup returns CDR1 LNHNV and CDR2 YYDKDF (reference sequence). The CDR3 nucleotides are TGTGCCACCAGCAGAAGAGCGGGGGGTACCAGGGATACGCAGTATTTT. This gives the protein CATSRRAGGTRDTQYF. Drawing the rest from reference TRBV15 and TRBJ2-3, the complete variable domain is DAMVIQNPRYQVTQFGKPVTLSCSQTLNHNVMYWYQQKSSQAPKLLFHYYDKDFNNEADTPDNFQSRRPNTSFCFLDIRSPGLGDTAMYLCATSRRAGGTRDTQYFGPGTRLTVL.